The source of this T cell receptor beta chain is a study of T-cell reconstitution after alpha-beta-depleted transplantation in children. This sample's TCRbeta library carried unique molecular identifier barcodes. Using its own MiXCR run on the PCR reads, TCRdb lists one record per CDR3 protein. The sample shows some 490,000 distinct CDR3 sequences, about 12% of them seen only once. V shed 1 base and J shed 7 bases, with 10 bases lying between them. The CDR3 has 13 amino acids. Per germline, CDR1 GTSNPN and CDR2 SVGIG (reference sequence). This clonotype was picked up a small number of times. The sequence derives from a human donor who donated a stem cell graft to a child with combined immunodeficiency. The rearrangement joins TRBV30 to TRBJ2-2; TRBD2 is a possible D gene (5 bases). This specimen consisted of PBMCs from the stem cell graft donor, obtained from the stem cell graft. The CDR3 here is CAWSEKGGGELFF. In nucleotides, the CDR3 is TGTGCCTGGAGTGAGAAAGGAGGCGGGGAGCTGTTTTTT.